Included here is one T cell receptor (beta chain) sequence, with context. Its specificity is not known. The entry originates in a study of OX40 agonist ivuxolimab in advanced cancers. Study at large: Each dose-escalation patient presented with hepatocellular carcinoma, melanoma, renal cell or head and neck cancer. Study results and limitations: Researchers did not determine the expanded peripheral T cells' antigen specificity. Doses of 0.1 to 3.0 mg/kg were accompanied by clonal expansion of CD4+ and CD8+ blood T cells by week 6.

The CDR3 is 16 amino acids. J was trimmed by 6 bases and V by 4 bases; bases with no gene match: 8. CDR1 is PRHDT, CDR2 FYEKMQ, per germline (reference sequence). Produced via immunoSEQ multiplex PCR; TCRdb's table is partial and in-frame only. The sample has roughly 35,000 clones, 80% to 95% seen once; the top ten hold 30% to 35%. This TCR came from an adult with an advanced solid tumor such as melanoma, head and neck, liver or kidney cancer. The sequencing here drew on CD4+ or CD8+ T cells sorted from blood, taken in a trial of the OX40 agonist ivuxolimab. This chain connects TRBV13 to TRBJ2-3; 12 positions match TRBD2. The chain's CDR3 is CASSSGLAGPADTQYF. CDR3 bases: TGTGCCAGCAGCTCAGGACTAGCGGGACCCGCGGATACGCAGTATTTT.